This note documents a single T cell receptor beta chain sequence. The antigen is unknown. Germline V gene sequence: CDR1 LNHNV, CDR2 YYDKDF (reference sequence). Trimming pared 3 bases from V and 2 bases from J, leaving 8 bases between. The CDR3 has 15 amino acids. A second PCR, run for about 6 to 11 cycles, used a sample-barcoded 5' primer plus a J-beta primer mix. Template switching added a 12-random-nucleotide identifier to every cDNA molecule. Using its own MiXCR run on the 5' RACE reads, TCRdb lists one record per CDR3 protein. Of 1.5 million to 2 million distinct CDR3 sequences listed, approximately 32% are singletons. This sample is drawn from a study of blood T cells in healthy people across ages. The wider study: Using template switching, researchers captured about one barcoded beta molecule for each two T cells. The study, taken as a whole, reports: Age showed a roughly linear inverse relationship with TCR beta diversity per million T cells.

The TCR was taken from a woman aged 25 to 39 in good health. The sample was blood. This rearrangement joins TRBV15 to TRBJ2-6, with D unresolved. The CDR3: CATSRIGPGANVLTF. In DNA form, the CDR3 reads TGTGCCACCAGCAGGATCGGCCCTGGGGCCAACGTCCTGACTTTC. The entire variable domain, with the rest obtained from reference TRBV15 and TRBJ2-6, is as follows: DAMVIQNPRYQVTQFGKPVTLSCSQTLNHNVMYWYQQKSSQAPKLLFHYYDKDFNNEADTPDNFQSRRPNTSFCFLDIRSPGLGDTAMYLCATSRIGPGANVLTFGAGSRLTVL.